What follows are 12 T cell receptor beta chains derived from one specimen sequenced in a study of blood T cell repertoires in COVID-19. The table came from immunoSEQ multiplex PCR; TCRdb's copy has only in-frame clones and leaves some out. The sample includes a few hundred thousand clones, 85% to 90% seen only once; the top ten take about 1.1%. Sequenced sample: PBMCs or T cells enriched from blood (not recorded which). The receptors here all came from a young woman who had recovered from COVID-19.

The CDR3 loop reads CASSLTPGQGLTGELFF. For the CDR3, the DNA is TGCGCCAGCAGCTTGACACCGGGACAGGGGTTAACCGGGGAGCTGTTTTTT. This rearrangement joins TRBV5-1 to TRBJ2-2, with 10 positions matching TRBD1. Germline V gene lookup returns CDR1 SGHRS and CDR2 YFSETQ. The V gene end was trimmed by 1 base and the J gene end by 5 bases; junction bases not matched to a gene: 8. The CDR3 sequence is 17 residues long.

V and J are TRBV19 and TRBJ1-5, with TRBD1 identical over 12 bases. The germline gives CDR1 LNHDA, CDR2 SQIVND (reference sequence). Trimming removed 7 bases from V and 6 bases from J; junction bases left unmatched: 10. CDR3 length: 16 amino acids. The CDR3 coding sequence is TGTGCCAGTAAATCGCCGGGACAGGGGGCGAGTCAGCCCCAGCATTTT. Translating gives CASKSPGQGASQPQHF. Based on the CDR3 plus reference TRBV19 and TRBJ1-5, the full variable domain is DGGITQSPKYLFRKEGQNVTLSCEQNLNHDAMYWYRQDPGQGLRLIYYSQIVNDFQKGDIAEGYSVSREKKESFPLTVTSAQKNPTAFYLCASKSPGQGASQPQHFGDGTRLSIL.

This chain's CDR3 is CASSIDLGDRGHGYTF. CDR3 sequence (DNA): TGTGCCAGTAGTATAGATCTAGGGGACAGGGGTCATGGCTACACCTTC. The rearrangement links TRBV19 to TRBJ1-2; 10 nucleotides line up with TRBD1. V was pared by 0 bases and J by 6 bases, with 7 bases of the junction left unmatched. CDR1 and CDR2 from the germline V gene are LNHDA and SQIVND (reference sequence). The CDR3 has 16 amino acids. Full variable domain (rest looked up from reference TRBV19 and TRBJ1-2): DGGITQSPKYLFRKEGQNVTLSCEQNLNHDAMYWYRQDPGQGLRLIYYSQIVNDFQKGDIAEGYSVSREKKESFPLTVTSAQKNPTAFYLCASSIDLGDRGHGYTFGSGTRLTVV.

V and J are TRBV5-6 and TRBJ1-2; D ambiguous. The V gene lost 4 bases and the J gene lost 1 base, with 8 bases spanning the gap. The CDR3 covers 13 residues. The germline V gene has CDR1 SGHDT and CDR2 YYEEEE. CDR3 bases: TGTGCCAGCAGCCAGAGACATAACTATGGCTACACCTTC. It yields the protein CASSQRHNYGYTF. The complete variable domain, with remaining parts taken from reference TRBV5-6 and TRBJ1-2, reads DAGVTQSPTHLIKTRGQQVTLRCSPKSGHDTVSWYQQALGQGPQFIFQYYEEEERQRGNFPDRFSGHQFPNYSSELNVNALLLGDSALYLCASSQRHNYGYTFGSGTRLTVV.

This clone was observed once. This chain uses TRBV5-4 with TRBJ2-7, with TRBD1 as a possible D gene (6 bases). Germline CDR1 SGHNT, CDR2 YYREEE (reference sequence). The V gene lost 5 bases and the J gene lost 1 base, with 16 bases spanning the gap. The CDR3 length is 15 residues. Here the CDR3 DNA reads TGTGCCAGCAGGACCGGGACAACAAGTTCCTACGAGCAGTACTTC. It is translated as CASRTGTTSSYEQYF. Combining the CDR3 with reference TRBV5-4 and TRBJ2-7 gives the whole variable domain ETGVTQSPTHLIKTRGQQVTLRCSSQSGHNTVSWYQQALGQGPQFIFQYYREEENGRGNFPPRFSGLQFPNYSSELNVNALELDDSALYLCASRTGTTSSYEQYFGPGTRLTVT.

Only one count was recorded for this clone. The chain carries TRBV19 and TRBJ2-2, with D possibly being TRBD2 (6 bases). Per the germline V gene, CDR1 is LNHDA and CDR2 is SQIVND (reference sequence). The CDR3 sequence is 17 residues long. V was shortened by 3 bases and J by 6 bases, with 20 bases between the two germline ends. CDR3 coding DNA: TGTGCCAGTAGTATGGAGGGGATGGAGGGGAGCCCCGGGGAGCTGTTTTTT. It specifies CASSMEGMEGSPGELFF.

This clone turned up a few times. The chain combines TRBV11-3 with TRBJ1-1; no definite D call. CDR1 and CDR2 from the germline V gene are SGHNT and YENEEA. The V end lost 6 bases, the J end lost 4 bases, and 15 bases lay between the germline ends. This CDR3 comprises 14 residues. CDR3 in amino acids: CASSLGSVATEAFF. CDR3 bases: TGTGCCAGCAGTCTCGGGTCGGTGGCCACTGAAGCTTTCTTT.

J is TRBJ1-5 and V is TRBV19; 10 bases are a match to TRBD1. Germline V gene lookup returns CDR1 LNHDA and CDR2 SQIVND (reference sequence). The CDR3 loop spans 18 amino acids. With V trimmed by 4 bases and J by 0 bases, 9 bases remained unmatched. The CDR3 loop reads CASSKDRGPVYSNQPQHF. The CDR3 DNA reads as TGTGCCAGTAGTAAAGACAGGGGGCCTGTTTATAGCAATCAGCCCCAGCATTTT.

On this clone itself: This could be a read error, since a much larger clone is one nucleotide away. V and J are TRBV12-3 or TRBV12-4 and TRBJ1-3; no firm D call. This CDR3 region has 12 residues. The V and J ends lost 6 bases and 1 base respectively, with 4 bases between them. The CDR3 DNA reads TGTGCCAGCAGGGCATCTGGAAACACCATATATTTT. Translation: CASRASGNTIYF.

The genes are TRBV7-8 and TRBJ2-1; weak D call: TRBD1 (5 bases). The CDR3 sequence is 15 residues long. V lost 1 base, J lost 7 bases, and 14 bases lay in between. CDR1 SGHVS and CDR2 FQNEAQ come from the germline V gene. CDR3 in DNA: TGTGCCAGCAGCTTAGAGCCCCAGGGTGGGAATGAGCAGTTCTTC. It translates to CASSLEPQGGNEQFF. Full variable domain (rest looked up from reference TRBV7-8 and TRBJ2-1): GAGVSQSPRYKVAKRGQDVALRCDPISGHVSLFWYQQALGQGPEFLTYFQNEAQLDKSGLPSDRFFAERPEGSVSTLKIQRTQQEDSAVYLCASSLEPQGGNEQFFGPGTRLTVL.

The chain couples TRBV7-2 to TRBJ1-2, with D perhaps matching TRBD1 (5 bases). Trimming pared 5 bases from V and 1 base from J, leaving 14 bases between. The CDR3 is 15 residues long. Looked up from germline, CDR1 is SGHTA and CDR2 is FQGNSA. CDR3 residues: CASSDGKGLNYGYTF. CDR3 bases: TGTGCCAGCAGCGACGGAAAGGGACTTAACTATGGCTACACCTTC.

In this sample, this clone turned up once. The J gene is TRBJ1-1, the V gene TRBV30, with D maybe TRBD1 (6 bases). Germline assignment: CDR1 GTSNPN and CDR2 SVGIG (reference sequence). V was trimmed by 3 bases and J by 0 bases, leaving 17 bases between them. The CDR3 sequence is 16 residues long. CDR3: CAWSAPGAGVNTEAFF. CDR3 nucleotide sequence: TGTGCCTGGAGCGCCCCAGGGGCCGGGGTGAACACTGAAGCTTTCTTT. Combining the CDR3 with reference TRBV30 and TRBJ1-1 gives the whole variable domain SQTIHQWPATLVQPVGSPLSLECTVEGTSNPNLYWYRQAAGRGLQLLFYSVGIGQISSEVPQNLSASRPQDRQFILSSKKLLLSDSGFYLCAWSAPGAGVNTEAFFGQGTRLTVV.